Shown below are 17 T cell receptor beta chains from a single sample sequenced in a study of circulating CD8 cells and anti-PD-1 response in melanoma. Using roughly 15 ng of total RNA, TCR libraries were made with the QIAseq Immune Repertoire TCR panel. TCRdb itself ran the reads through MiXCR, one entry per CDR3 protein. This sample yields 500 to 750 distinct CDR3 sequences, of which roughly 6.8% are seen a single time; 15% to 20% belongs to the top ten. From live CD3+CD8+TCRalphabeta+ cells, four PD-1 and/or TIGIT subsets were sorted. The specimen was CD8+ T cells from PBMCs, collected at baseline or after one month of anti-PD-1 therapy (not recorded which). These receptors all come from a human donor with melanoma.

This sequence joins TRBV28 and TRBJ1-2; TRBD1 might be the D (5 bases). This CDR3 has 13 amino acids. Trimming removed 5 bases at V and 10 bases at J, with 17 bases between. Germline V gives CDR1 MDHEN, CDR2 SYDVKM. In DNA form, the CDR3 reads TGTGCCAGCAGTCGTCCCGGGAGGGGTGACTACACCTTC. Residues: CASSRPGRGDYTF.

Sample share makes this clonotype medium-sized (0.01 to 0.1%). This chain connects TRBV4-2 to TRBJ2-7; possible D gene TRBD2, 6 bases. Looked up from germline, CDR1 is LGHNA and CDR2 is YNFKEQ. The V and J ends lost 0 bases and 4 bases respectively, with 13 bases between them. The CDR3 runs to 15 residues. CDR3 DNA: TGTGCCAGCAGCCAAGAGGGAACTAGCCGTTACGAGCAGTACTTC. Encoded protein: CASSQEGTSRYEQYF.

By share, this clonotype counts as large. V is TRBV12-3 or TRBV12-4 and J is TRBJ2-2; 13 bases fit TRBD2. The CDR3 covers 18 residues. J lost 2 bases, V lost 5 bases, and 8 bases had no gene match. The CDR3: CASSTRLAGGLNTGELFF. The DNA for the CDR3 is TGTGCCAGCAGTACTCGACTAGCGGGGGGATTAAACACCGGGGAGCTGTTTTTT.

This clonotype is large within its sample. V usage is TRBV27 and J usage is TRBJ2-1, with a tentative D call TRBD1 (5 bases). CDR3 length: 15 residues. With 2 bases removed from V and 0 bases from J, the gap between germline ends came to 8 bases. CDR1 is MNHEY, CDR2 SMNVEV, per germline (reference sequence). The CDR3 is CASSLQGFSYNEQFF. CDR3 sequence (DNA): TGTGCCAGCAGTTTACAGGGCTTCTCCTACAATGAGCAGTTCTTC.

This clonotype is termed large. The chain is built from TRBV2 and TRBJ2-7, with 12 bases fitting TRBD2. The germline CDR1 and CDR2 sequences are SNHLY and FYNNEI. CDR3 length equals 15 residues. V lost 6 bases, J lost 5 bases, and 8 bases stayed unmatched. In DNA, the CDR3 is TGTGCCAGCAGGGCCGGGACTAGCGGGTCCCACGAGCAGTACTTC. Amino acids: CASRAGTSGSHEQYF.

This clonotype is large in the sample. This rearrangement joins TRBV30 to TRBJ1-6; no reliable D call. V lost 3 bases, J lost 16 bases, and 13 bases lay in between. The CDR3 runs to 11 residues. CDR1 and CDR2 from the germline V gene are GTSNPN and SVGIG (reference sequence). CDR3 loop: CAWRIGLVLHF. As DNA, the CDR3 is TGTGCCTGGAGGATCGGTCTGGTACTCCACTTT.

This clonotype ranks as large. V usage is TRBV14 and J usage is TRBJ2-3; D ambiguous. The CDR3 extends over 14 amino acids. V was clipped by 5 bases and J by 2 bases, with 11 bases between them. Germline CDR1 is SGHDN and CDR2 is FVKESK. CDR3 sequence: CASSGNRATDTQYF. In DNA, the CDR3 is TGTGCCAGCAGCGGCAACAGAGCCACAGATACGCAGTATTTT.

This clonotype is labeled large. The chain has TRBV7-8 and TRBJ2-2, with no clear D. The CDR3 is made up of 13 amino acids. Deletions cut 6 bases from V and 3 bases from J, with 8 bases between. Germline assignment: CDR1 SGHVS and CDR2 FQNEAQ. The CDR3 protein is CASRRRYTGELFF. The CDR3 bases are TGTGCCAGCAGGAGGAGATACACCGGGGAGCTGTTTTTT.

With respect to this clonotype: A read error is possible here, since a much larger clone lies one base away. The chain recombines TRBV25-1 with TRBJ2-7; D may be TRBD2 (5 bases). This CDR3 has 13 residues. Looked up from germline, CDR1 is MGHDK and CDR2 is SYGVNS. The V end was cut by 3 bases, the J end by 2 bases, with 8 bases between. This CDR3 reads CASSEPGTYEQYF. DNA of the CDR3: TGTGCCAGCAGTGAGCCCGGGACCTACGAGCAGTACTTC.

The CDR3 sequence: CASSPIRGGALNEQFF. CDR3 nucleotide sequence: TGTGCCAGCAGCCCCATCAGGGGGGGTGCTTTGAATGAGCAGTTCTTC. V is TRBV11-2 and J is TRBJ2-1, with D possibly being TRBD1 or TRBD2 (7 bases each). The CDR3 runs 16 residues. V was trimmed by 5 bases and J by 7 bases, leaving 21 bases between them. Germline CDR1 and CDR2: SGHAT and FQNNGV.

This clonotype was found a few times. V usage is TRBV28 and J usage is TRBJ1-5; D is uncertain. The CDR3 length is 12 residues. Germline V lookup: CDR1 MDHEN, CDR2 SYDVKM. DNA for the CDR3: TGTGCTGGCGGGCCGGGCAATCAGCCCCAGCATTTT. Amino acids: CAGGPGNQPQHF.

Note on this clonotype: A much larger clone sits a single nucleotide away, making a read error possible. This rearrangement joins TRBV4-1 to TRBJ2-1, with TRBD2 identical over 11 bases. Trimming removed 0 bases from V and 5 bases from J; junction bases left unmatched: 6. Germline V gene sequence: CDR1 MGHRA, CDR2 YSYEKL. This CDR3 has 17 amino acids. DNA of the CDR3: TGCGCCAGCAGCCAAGATCGGGCTAGCGGGGGGAACAATGAGCAGTTCTTC. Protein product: CASSQDRASGGNNEQFF.

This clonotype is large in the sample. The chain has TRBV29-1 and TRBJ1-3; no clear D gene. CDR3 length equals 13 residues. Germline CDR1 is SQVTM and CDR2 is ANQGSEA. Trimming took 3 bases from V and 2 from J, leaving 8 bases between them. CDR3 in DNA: TGCAGCGTTGAGTCAGCCGCTGGAAACACCATATATTTT. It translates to CSVESAAGNTIYF.

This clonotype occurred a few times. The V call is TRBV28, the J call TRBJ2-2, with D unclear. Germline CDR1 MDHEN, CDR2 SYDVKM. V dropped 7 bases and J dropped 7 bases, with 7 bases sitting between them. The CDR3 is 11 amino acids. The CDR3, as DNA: TGTGCCAGCAACCAAGGCGGGGAGCTGTTTTTT. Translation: CASNQGGELFF.

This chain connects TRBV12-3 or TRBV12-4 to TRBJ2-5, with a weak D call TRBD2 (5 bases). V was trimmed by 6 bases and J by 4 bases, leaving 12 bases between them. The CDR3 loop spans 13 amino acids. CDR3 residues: CASSHGLRETQYF. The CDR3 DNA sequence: TGTGCCAGCAGCCATGGACTCCGAGAGACCCAGTACTTC.

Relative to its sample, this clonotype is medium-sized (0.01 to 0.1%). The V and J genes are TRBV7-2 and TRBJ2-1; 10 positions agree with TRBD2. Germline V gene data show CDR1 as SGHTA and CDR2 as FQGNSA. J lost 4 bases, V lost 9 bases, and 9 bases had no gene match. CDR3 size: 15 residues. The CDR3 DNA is TGTGCCAGTGCGATGACTAGCGGGTCTTACAATGAGCAGTTCTTC. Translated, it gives CASAMTSGSYNEQFF.

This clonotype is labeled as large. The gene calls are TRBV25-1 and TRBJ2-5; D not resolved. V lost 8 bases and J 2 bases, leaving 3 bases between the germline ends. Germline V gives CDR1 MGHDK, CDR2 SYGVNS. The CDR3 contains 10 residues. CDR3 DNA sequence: TGTGCCAGCCGGCAAGAGACCCAGTACTTC. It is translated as CASRQETQYF.